The rows below give T cell receptor beta chains drawn from one sample of a study of T cell repertoires in cytomegalovirus infection. Using its own MiXCR run on the reads, TCRdb lists one record per CDR3 protein. The repertoire includes around 450,000 distinct CDR3 sequences, roughly 30% of them detected once, and 12% to 15% sits in the top ten. Material: PBMCs. Receptor source: a human donor in good health (CMV status not recorded). Some clones in this sample may be carry-over from other donors' samples. The CDR3 runs from the conserved cysteine through the conserved F or W. The D gene is left open where the match is weak. The size entry is marked missing in some rows and otherwise reads once, few, many or a size class.

>TRBD2|TRBV6-2/TRBV6-3|-|TRBJ2-3|18
CASSYSMGLASRTDTQYF
TGTGCCAGCAGTTACTCGATGGGACTAGCTTCCCGCACAGATACGCAGTATTTT
>-|TRBV7-9|many|TRBJ1-1|15
CASSPGGGPNTEAFF
TGTGCCAGCAGTCCGGGCGGGGGACCGAACACTGAAGCTTTCTTT
>TRBD2|TRBV6-2/TRBV6-3|-|TRBJ2-1|15
CASSFLSGGYNEQFF
TGTGCCAGCAGTTTTCTGAGCGGGGGTTACAATGAGCAGTTCTTC
>-|TRBV11-2|many|TRBJ2-7|14
CASSEQGPLGEQYF
TGTGCCAGCAGCGAACAGGGTCCTTTGGGGGAGCAGTACTTC
>TRBD1|TRBV12-3/TRBV12-4|once|TRBJ1-1|14
CATATDRASTEDFF
TGTGCCACCGCTACGGACAGGGCAAGCACTGAAGATTTCTTT
>TRBD1|TRBV6-2/TRBV6-3|-|TRBJ1-1|16
CASSFNPGQKNTEAFF
TGTGCCAGCAGTTTCAACCCGGGACAGAAGAACACTGAAGCTTTCTTT
>-|TRBV7-2|-|TRBJ1-1|14
CASSLELRTVEAFF
TGTGCCAGCAGCTTAGAGTTGCGGACGGTTGAAGCTTTCTTT
>-|TRBV12-3/TRBV12-4|many|TRBJ1-4|14
CASSPEGVGPKLFF
TGTGCCAGCAGTCCGGAGGGGGTTGGCCCAAAACTGTTTTTT
>-|TRBV7-2|many|TRBJ2-3|12
CASSTRLGTQYF
TGTGCCAGCAGCACCCGACTAGGCACGCAGTATTTT
>TRBD2|TRBV12-5|few|TRBJ2-5|17
CASGFSPTSGGQETQYF
TGTGCTAGTGGTTTCAGTCCGACTAGCGGGGGACAAGAGACCCAGTACTTC
>TRBD1|TRBV7-6|-|TRBJ2-2|16
CASSLNTGGLTGELFF
TGTGCCAGCAGCTTAAACACAGGGGGTCTTACCGGGGAGCTGTTTTTT
>TRBD2|TRBV19|-|TRBJ2-1|16
CASSKSGGRSYNEQFF
TGTGCCAGTAGCAAGAGCGGGGGCCGTTCCTACAATGAGCAGTTCTTC
>TRBD1|TRBV18|-|TRBJ1-1|15
CASSPLQGGETEAFF
TGTGCCAGCTCACCATTGCAGGGGGGGGAGACTGAAGCTTTCTTT
>-|TRBV5-5|-|TRBJ2-2|15
CASSTPRPNTGELFF
TGTGCCAGCTCCACACCCCGTCCGAACACCGGGGAGCTGTTTTTT
>TRBD1|TRBV25-1|-|TRBJ1-2|13
CASRGQGGYGYTF
TGTGCCAGCAGGGGACAGGGCGGCTATGGCTACACCTTC
>TRBD1|TRBV7-8|many|TRBJ1-4|12
CASSGTDEKLFF
TGTGCCAGCAGCGGGACAGATGAAAAACTGTTTTTT
>-|TRBV19|-|TRBJ1-2|12
CASGRGNYGYTF
TGTGCCAGCGGGCGGGGGAACTATGGCTACACCTTC
>-|TRBV5-1|-|TRBJ1-1|15
CASSLSLPSTAEAFF
TGCGCCAGCAGCTTGAGCTTACCGAGCACAGCTGAAGCTTTCTTT
>-|TRBV20-1|few|TRBJ1-1|13
CSADGVMNTEAFF
TGCAGTGCTGATGGGGTTATGAACACTGAAGCTTTCTTT
>-|TRBV6-2/TRBV6-3|-|TRBJ1-1|14
CASSYEYGGTEAFF
TGTGCCAGCAGTTACGAATACGGTGGAACTGAAGCTTTCTTT
>-|TRBV7-6|few|TRBJ2-7|16
CASSPDGAIALHEQYF
TGTGCCAGCAGCCCGGATGGGGCGATCGCCCTTCACGAGCAGTACTTC
>-|TRBV6-1|many|TRBJ2-3|13
CASSEQGRDTQYF
TGTGCCAGCAGTGAGCAGGGTAGAGATACGCAGTATTTT
>-|TRBV12-3/TRBV12-4|many|TRBJ2-5|14
CASSLGLAQETQYF
TGTGCCAGCAGTCTTGGACTGGCGCAAGAGACCCAGTACTTC
>-|TRBV19|-|TRBJ1-1|14
CASSMFTTNTEAFF
TGTGCCAGTAGTATGTTCACCACGAACACTGAAGCTTTCTTT
>TRBD1|TRBV6-5|few|TRBJ2-3|15
CASSYSDRGTDTQYF
TGTGCCAGCAGTTACTCGGACAGGGGCACAGATACGCAGTATTTT
>TRBD1|TRBV29-1|-|TRBJ2-2|14
CSVEGTERTGELFF
TGCAGCGTTGAGGGGACAGAGCGTACCGGGGAGCTGTTTTTT
>-|TRBV19|few|TRBJ1-1|15
CATRKGRTLNTEAFF
TGTGCCACCAGAAAGGGACGGACGCTGAACACTGAAGCTTTCTTT